Shown below are 18 T cell receptor beta chains from a single sample sequenced in a study of blood T cell repertoires in COVID-19. The data were produced by immunoSEQ multiplex PCR, yet TCRdb's version contains in-frame clones alone and is incomplete. Among about 300,000 clones listed, approximately 82% were seen once. Sequencing used peripheral blood. The receptors were sampled from a woman aged 45-65 years with acute or convalescent COVID-19.

CDR3 nucleotides: TGCGCCAGCAGCCAAGATTCCGGGTCGGGCAATCAGCCCCAGCATTTT. Amino acids: CASSQDSGSGNQPQHF. V and J are TRBV4-1 and TRBJ1-5; no clear D gene. This CDR3 is 16 amino acids long. The germline CDR1 and CDR2 sequences are MGHRA and YSYEKL. Trimming removed 0 bases at V and 2 bases at J, with 11 bases between.

This rearrangement joins TRBV7-8 to TRBJ1-2; tentatively, D is TRBD1 (5 bases). CDR1 SGHVS and CDR2 FQNEAQ come from the germline V gene. V lost 4 bases, J lost 2 bases, and 17 bases lay in between. This CDR3 is built from 16 residues. CDR3 DNA: TGTGCCAGCAGCTCGTACCTCGGGGGGGAGAACTATGGCTACACCTTC. It specifies CASSSYLGGENYGYTF.

This chain uses TRBV4-3 with TRBJ2-1; no clear D gene. The germline gives CDR1 LGHNA, CDR2 YSLEER. This CDR3 has 15 residues. V lost 4 bases and J 0 bases, leaving 10 bases between the germline ends. CDR3 amino acids: CASSREQSSYNEQFF. CDR3 nucleotides: TGCGCCAGCAGCCGAGAACAGAGCTCCTACAATGAGCAGTTCTTC.

V is TRBV11-2 and J is TRBJ2-2; the match to TRBD1 covers 7 bases. Trimming cost V 5 bases and J 3 bases; bases outside gene matches: 9. The CDR3 runs to 16 residues. The germline gives CDR1 SGHAT, CDR2 FQNNGV. The CDR3, as DNA: TGTGCCAGCAGCCCAAGGGGTCAGGGGGACACCGGGGAGCTGTTTTTT. Encoded protein: CASSPRGQGDTGELFF.

The V and J genes are TRBV10-1 and TRBJ2-1; no clear D. In germline, CDR1 is WNHNN, CDR2 SYGVQD (reference sequence). CDR3 length: 13 residues. V was pared by 0 bases and J by 4 bases, with 4 bases between. CDR3 residues: CASSESAYNEQFF. DNA of the CDR3: TGCGCCAGCAGTGAGTCGGCTTACAATGAGCAGTTCTTC.

The table lists this clone with a count of one. The rearrangement joins TRBV3-1 (or the pseudogene TRBV3-2) to TRBJ1-3; D is uncertain. Germline CDR1 reads LGHDT; CDR2 reads YNNKEL (reference sequence). V was pared by 3 bases and J by 8 bases, with 14 bases between. The CDR3 length is 14 residues. The CDR3 here is CASSQSGDRDTIYF. CDR3 DNA: TGTGCCAGCAGCCAGTCCGGGGATAGAGACACCATATATTTT.

V is TRBV6-4 and J is TRBJ2-3; D not certain. Trimming removed 6 bases at V and 1 base at J, with 14 bases between. This CDR3 is 15 amino acids long. Germline V CDR1 and CDR2: MRHNA, SNTAGT. CDR3 sequence (DNA): TGTGCCAGCAGCCTAACAGCTTGGGGCACAGATACGCAGTATTTT. It encodes CASSLTAWGTDTQYF.

The chain combines TRBV7-8 with TRBJ2-5; weak D call: TRBD2 (7 bases). This CDR3 spans 15 amino acids. Deletions cut 1 base from V and 5 bases from J, with 14 bases between. The V gene's germline CDR1 is SGHVS and CDR2 FQNEAQ. The CDR3 DNA follows: TGTGCCAGCAGCTTAGAACTACAGGGAGGGGAGACCCAGTACTTC. This sequence encodes CASSLELQGGETQYF.

The chain links TRBV18 to TRBJ2-1; 9 nucleotides align to TRBD2. Germline assignment: CDR1 KGHSH and CDR2 LQKENI. CDR3 length: 16 residues. V gave up 3 bases and J gave up 2 bases; unmatched junction bases: 5. The CDR3 spells CASSPLAGVAYNEQFF. Written as DNA, the CDR3 is TGTGCCAGCTCACCTTTAGCGGGGGTCGCCTACAATGAGCAGTTCTTC. The full variable domain, its missing parts supplied by reference TRBV18 and TRBJ2-1, is NAGVMQNPRHLVRRRGQEARLRCSPMKGHSHVYWYRQLPEEGLKFMVYLQKENIIDESGMPKERFSAEFPKEGPSILRIQQVVRGDSAAYFCASSPLAGVAYNEQFFGPGTRLTVL.

The chain couples TRBV14 to TRBJ1-1; D remains ambiguous. Germline lookup yields CDR1 SGHDN and CDR2 FVKESK. The V and J ends lost 4 bases and 0 bases respectively, with 6 bases between them. This CDR3 contains 13 residues. The CDR3 loop reads CASSLTVNTEAFF. CDR3 bases: TGTGCCAGCAGCCTTACAGTGAACACTGAAGCTTTCTTT.

V gene TRBV11-3 combines with J gene TRBJ2-3, with 9 bases lining up with TRBD2. CDR1 and CDR2 (germline): SGHNT, YENEEA. The CDR3 runs to 16 residues. The J segment lost 3 bases and the V segment lost 8 bases, leaving 12 bases of the junction unmatched. Here the CDR3 reads CASGKPGLALTDTQYF. CDR3 bases: TGTGCCAGCGGCAAACCGGGACTAGCATTAACAGATACGCAGTATTTT.

The rearrangement joins TRBV6-6 to TRBJ2-5; TRBD2 aligns across 9 bases. Germline CDR1 MNHNY, CDR2 SVGAGI (reference sequence). CDR3 length: 16 amino acids. V lost 4 bases and J lost 5; bases outside the gene matches: 11. CDR3 DNA sequence: TGTGCCAGCAGTTCTCTGTTAGCGGGAGCGGATGAGACCCAGTACTTC. Its translation is CASSSLLAGADETQYF.

V gene TRBV21-1 combines with J gene TRBJ1-3; whether TRBD1, the table's D call, matches the DNA was not checked. TRBV21-1 is a documented pseudogene. The CDR3 sequence is 15 residues long. The CDR3 loop reads CASTPSRQGHGTIYF. CDR3 in DNA: TGTGCCAGCACCCCCAGTAGGCAGGGACATGGCACCATATATTTT.

The chain combines TRBV18 with TRBJ1-1; a weak D match, TRBD1 (6 bases). CDR3 length equals 15 residues. The germline gives CDR1 KGHSH, CDR2 LQKENI. V dropped 5 bases and J dropped 6 bases, with 19 bases sitting between them. In DNA form, the CDR3 reads TGTGCCAGCTCATCCTTGGGGGGGGCTGGCGCTGAAGCTTTCTTT. It yields the protein CASSSLGGAGAEAFF.

The V and J genes are TRBV2 and TRBJ1-1; 9 positions match TRBD1. The CDR3 is made up of 15 amino acids. J was trimmed by 5 bases and V by 5 bases; bases with no gene match: 9. Germline V gene sequence: CDR1 SNHLY, CDR2 FYNNEI. The CDR3 DNA is TGTGCCAGCAGTCGGACAGGGGAGTTGGGGACTGAAGCTTTCTTT. Translation gives CASSRTGELGTEAFF.

This clone has a handful of counts. This chain links TRBV7-2 with TRBJ2-1, with TRBD2 identical over 10 bases. CDR1 is SGHTA, CDR2 FQGNSA, per germline. The V segment lost 5 bases and the J segment 5 bases; nucleotides outside the gene matches: 6. The CDR3 consists of 15 residues. CDR3 DNA sequence: TGTGCCAGCAGCCCCAGCGGGAGGGCCAACAATGAGCAGTTCTTC. Translating gives CASSPSGRANNEQFF.

The CDR3 loop reads CASSQDSGVGEQFF. The CDR3 DNA follows: TGTGCCAGCAGCCAAGATAGCGGGGTGGGGGAGCAGTTCTTC. This sequence joins TRBV3-1 (or the pseudogene TRBV3-2) and TRBJ2-1, with 8 bases fitting TRBD2. Germline V gene data show CDR1 as LGHDT and CDR2 as YNNKEL (reference sequence). The CDR3 runs 14 residues. The junction had 5 bases not matched to a gene; V was cut back by 0 bases and J by 10 bases.

The gene calls are TRBV30 and TRBJ2-2; 7 bases agree with TRBD2. V gave up 8 bases and J gave up 5 bases; unmatched junction bases: 14. This CDR3 contains 15 residues. Per germline, CDR1 GTSNPN and CDR2 SVGIG (reference sequence). CDR3 bases: TGTGCCGGGACGGACGAGCGAGCGGGGACCGGGGAGCTGTTTTTT. This gives the protein CAGTDERAGTGELFF.